A single sample is the source of the 8 T cell receptor beta chains below, sequenced in a study of Graves' ophthalmopathy and Graves' hyperthyroidism. TCR beta CDR3 regions were amplified from RNA transcripts. RT-PCR with HTBI primers came first, then second-round multiplex PCR. Using its own MiXCR run on the multiplex PCR reads, TCRdb lists one record per CDR3 protein. The repertoire includes 200,000 to 300,000 distinct CDR3 sequences, around 50% of them detected once, and more than 45% sits in the top ten. Sequenced sample: peripheral blood. The receptors shown here come from an adult man with Graves' ophthalmopathy.

This clonotype appeared many times. V usage is TRBV7-4 and J usage is TRBJ2-7; D uncertain. From germline, CDR1 is SGHVT and CDR2 SQSDAQ. V gave up 2 bases and J gave up 6 bases, with 8 bases separating them. The CDR3 totals 12 residues. The CDR3 DNA sequence: TGTGCCAGCAGCTTATGGGTCGCCGAGCAGTACTTC. It specifies CASSLWVAEQYF.

The rearrangement uses TRBV2 and TRBJ2-7; the D gene is possibly TRBD2 (5 bases). V was clipped by 5 bases and J by 2 bases, with 16 bases between them. Per germline, CDR1 SNHLY and CDR2 FYNNEI. The CDR3 loop spans 15 amino acids. CDR3: CASSYSPAGPYEQYF. Here the CDR3 DNA reads TGTGCCAGCAGTTACTCCCCCGCGGGTCCCTACGAGCAGTACTTC.

The sample holds a few counts of this clonotype. The CDR3 nucleotides read TGTGCCAGCAGTGAAGAGGGCATCGTCGATGGCTACACCTTC. It yields the protein CASSEEGIVDGYTF. The chain couples TRBV6-5 to TRBJ1-2; D call uncertain. From germline, CDR1 is MNHEY and CDR2 SVGAGI. The CDR3 sequence is 14 residues long. V was cut by 5 bases and J by 6 bases, with 16 bases left in between.

The chain joins TRBV5-1 to TRBJ1-4; no clear D. This CDR3 has 16 amino acids. V was clipped by 2 bases and J by 8 bases, with 19 bases between them. Per germline, CDR1 SGHRS and CDR2 YFSETQ. The CDR3 sequence is CASSFGISLLGEKLFF. CDR3 DNA sequence: TGCGCCAGCAGCTTTGGGATTTCTCTATTGGGAGAAAAACTGTTTTTT.

The chain is built from TRBV25-1 and TRBJ2-7; D gene unclear. Between the trimmed V and J ends, which lost 1 base and 0 bases, there was a span of 7 bases. The V gene's germline CDR1 is MGHDK and CDR2 SYGVNS. The CDR3 runs to 14 residues. The CDR3: CASSELGASYEQYF. The CDR3 coding sequence is TGTGCCAGCAGTGAATTAGGTGCCTCCTACGAGCAGTACTTC.

The gene calls are TRBV7-9 and TRBJ1-2; unclear D gene. V was pared by 2 bases and J by 0 bases, with 16 bases between. The CDR3 is made up of 17 amino acids. Germline loops: CDR1 SEHNR, CDR2 FQNEAQ (reference sequence). The DNA for the CDR3 is TGTGCCAGCAGCTTAATTGGCGCGGCGGCTGCTAACTATGGCTACACCTTC. Its protein is CASSLIGAAAANYGYTF.

The V and J genes are TRBV7-2 and TRBJ2-7, with D tentatively TRBD2 (5 bases). V dropped 4 bases and J dropped 5 bases, with 15 bases sitting between them. The CDR3 has 14 amino acids. The germline CDR1 and CDR2 sequences are SGHTA and FQGNSA. The CDR3 loop reads CASSWGRGNHEQYF. The CDR3 DNA is TGTGCCAGCAGCTGGGGTCGGGGAAACCACGAGCAGTACTTC.

This sequence joins TRBV3-1 and TRBJ1-1; 10 bases are a match to TRBD1. Germline V gene data show CDR1 as LGHDT and CDR2 as YNNKEL (reference sequence). The J segment lost 0 bases and the V segment lost 4 bases, leaving 11 bases of the junction unmatched. The CDR3 length is 18 residues. The CDR3 nucleotides read TGTGCCAGCAGCCCCCGCGGGGGGACAGGGGATTTGAACACTGAAGCTTTCTTT. Translating gives CASSPRGGTGDLNTEAFF.